This paragraph covers one TCR beta chain sequence. Using immunoSEQ multiplex PCR, the repertoire was profiled, and TCRdb retains in-frame clones only, with some absent. The data contain around 200,000 clones, about 83% of them singletons. This record belongs to a study of blood T cell repertoires in COVID-19. The CDR3 has 16 amino acids. V lost 5 bases and J lost 0; bases outside the gene matches: 9. Germline CDR1 reads MNHEY; CDR2 reads SMNVEV (reference sequence). The gene calls are TRBV27 and TRBJ2-7; TRBD1 matches at 8 bases. The clonotype originates from a woman aged 50 to 60 with acute or convalescent COVID-19. Input material: peripheral blood. In nucleotides, the CDR3 is TGTGCCAGCAGTCCCTCGGACAGGGTAGACTCCTACGAGCAGTACTTC. It codes for CASSPSDRVDSYEQYF.